Listed here are 4 T cell receptor beta chains from one sample, sequenced in a study of T-cell memory formation after mild COVID-19. One entry per CDR3 protein, called by TCRdb with MiXCR from the 5' RACE reads. The sample lists under 450,000 distinct CDR3 sequences; 20% to 25% were seen once. The source material was PBMCs or a T cell subset sorted from them (not recorded which). The receptors were gathered from a man younger than 35 who had mild COVID-19 (a few samples of this study predate the infection). Cell type and time point are not known.

The genes are TRBV9 and TRBJ2-7; TRBD1 matches 10 bases. The CDR3 sequence is 13 residues long. V lost 2 bases, J lost 5 bases, and 1 base stayed unmatched. Germline V gene data show CDR1 as SGDLS and CDR2 as YYNGEE. The CDR3: CASSVDRGHEQYF. In DNA form, the CDR3 reads TGTGCCAGCAGCGTTGACAGGGGGCACGAGCAGTACTTC.

There are a few counts of this clonotype. The J gene is TRBJ1-4, the V gene TRBV6-2 or TRBV6-3; TRBD1 aligns across 9 bases. The CDR3 consists of 15 residues. The V segment lost 5 bases and the J segment 6 bases; nucleotides outside the gene matches: 7. CDR1 is MNHEY and CDR2 is SVGEGT in the germline V gene. The CDR3 sequence: CASSDPGQGDEKLFF. In DNA, the CDR3 is TGTGCCAGCAGTGATCCGGGACAGGGCGATGAAAAACTGTTTTTT.

The chain carries TRBV12-3 or TRBV12-4 and TRBJ2-5, with D tentatively TRBD1 (6 bases). This CDR3 region has 15 residues. Trimming cost V 3 bases and J 3 bases, with 14 bases left between them. The CDR3 nucleotides read TGTGCCAGCAGTTTTATGGACAGCTTGAAAGAGACCCAGTACTTC. This encodes CASSFMDSLKETQYF.

This clonotype was picked up a small number of times. The chain employs TRBV10-1 and TRBJ2-5; TRBD2 is a possible D gene (6 bases). Trimming cost V 2 bases and J 5 bases, with 9 bases left between them. CDR3 length equals 13 residues. Germline loops: CDR1 WNHNN, CDR2 SYGVQD (reference sequence). The CDR3 is CASSERRVETQYF. CDR3 nucleotide sequence: TGCGCCAGCAGTGAGAGGAGGGTTGAGACCCAGTACTTC.